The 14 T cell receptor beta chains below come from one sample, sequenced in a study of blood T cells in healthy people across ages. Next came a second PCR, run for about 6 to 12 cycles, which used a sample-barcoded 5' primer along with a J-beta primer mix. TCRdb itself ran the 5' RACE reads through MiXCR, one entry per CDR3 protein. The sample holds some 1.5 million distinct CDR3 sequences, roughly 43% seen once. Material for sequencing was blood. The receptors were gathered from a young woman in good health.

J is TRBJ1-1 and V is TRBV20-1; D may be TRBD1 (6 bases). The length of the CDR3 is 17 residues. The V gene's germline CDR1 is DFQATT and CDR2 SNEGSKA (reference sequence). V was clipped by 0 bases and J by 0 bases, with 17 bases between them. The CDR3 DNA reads TGCAGTGCTAGAGATACGCGGGGGCTCAATTTGAACACTGAAGCTTTCTTT. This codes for CSARDTRGLNLNTEAFF.

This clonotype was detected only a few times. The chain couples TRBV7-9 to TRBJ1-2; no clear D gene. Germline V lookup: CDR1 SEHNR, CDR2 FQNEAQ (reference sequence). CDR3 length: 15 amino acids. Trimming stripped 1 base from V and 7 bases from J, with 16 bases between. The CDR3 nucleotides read TGTGCCAGCAGCTTAGGAGCAGTATGGGTCTCTGGCTACACCTTC. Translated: CASSLGAVWVSGYTF.

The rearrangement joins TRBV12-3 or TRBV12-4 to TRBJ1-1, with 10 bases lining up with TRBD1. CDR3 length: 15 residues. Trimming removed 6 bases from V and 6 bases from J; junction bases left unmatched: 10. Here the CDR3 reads CASSTGTGVGAEAFF. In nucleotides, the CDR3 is TGTGCCAGCAGCACAGGGACAGGGGTGGGAGCTGAAGCTTTCTTT.

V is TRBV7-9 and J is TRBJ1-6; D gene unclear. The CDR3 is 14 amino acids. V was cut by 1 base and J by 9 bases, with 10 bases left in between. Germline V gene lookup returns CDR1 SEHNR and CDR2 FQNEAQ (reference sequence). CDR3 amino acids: CASSLDRFGSPLHF. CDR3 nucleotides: TGTGCCAGCAGCTTAGATCGGTTTGGTTCACCCCTCCACTTT.

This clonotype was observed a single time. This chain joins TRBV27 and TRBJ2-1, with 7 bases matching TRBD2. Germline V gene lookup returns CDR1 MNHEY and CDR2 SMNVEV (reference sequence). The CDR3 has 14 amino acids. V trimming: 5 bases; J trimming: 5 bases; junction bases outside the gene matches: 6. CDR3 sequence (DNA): TGTGCCAGCAGTGAGCGGGATCTGGACAATGAGCAGTTCTTC. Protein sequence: CASSERDLDNEQFF.

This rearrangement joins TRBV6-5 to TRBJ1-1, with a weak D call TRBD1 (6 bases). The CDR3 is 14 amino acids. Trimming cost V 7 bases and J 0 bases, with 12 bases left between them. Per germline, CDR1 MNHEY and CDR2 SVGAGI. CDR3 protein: CASITGRMNTEAFF. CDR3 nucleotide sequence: TGTGCCAGCATCACAGGGCGGATGAACACTGAAGCTTTCTTT.

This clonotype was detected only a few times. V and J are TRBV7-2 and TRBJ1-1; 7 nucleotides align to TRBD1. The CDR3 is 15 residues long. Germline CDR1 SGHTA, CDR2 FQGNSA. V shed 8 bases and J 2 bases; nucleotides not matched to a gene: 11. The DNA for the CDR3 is TGTGCCAGCCGAGTAGAGAGGACAGGTAACACTGAAGCTTTCTTT. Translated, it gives CASRVERTGNTEAFF.

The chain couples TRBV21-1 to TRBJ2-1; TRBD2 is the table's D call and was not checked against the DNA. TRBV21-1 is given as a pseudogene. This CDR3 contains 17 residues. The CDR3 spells CASSKEGLAGEENEQFF. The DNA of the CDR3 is TGTGCCAGCAGCAAAGAAGGGCTAGCGGGGGAAGAGAATGAGCAGTTCTTC.

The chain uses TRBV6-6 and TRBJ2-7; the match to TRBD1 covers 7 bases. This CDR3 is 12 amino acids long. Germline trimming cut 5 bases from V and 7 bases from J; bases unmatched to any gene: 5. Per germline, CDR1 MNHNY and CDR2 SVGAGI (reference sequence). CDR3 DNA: TGTGCCAGCAGTGGACAGGTGTTGGAGCAGTACTTC. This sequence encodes CASSGQVLEQYF.

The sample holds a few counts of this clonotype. Here the CDR3 DNA reads TGTGCCAGCAGTTACCGCGGACAGGGGGCGAGGGAAAAACTGTTTTTT. Residues: CASSYRGQGAREKLFF. The J gene is TRBJ1-4, the V gene TRBV6-5; 11 positions agree with TRBD1. The germline V gene encodes CDR1 MNHEY and CDR2 SVGAGI. Losses at the gene ends were 2 bases for V and 8 bases for J; bases not matched to a gene: 7. The CDR3 is made up of 16 amino acids.

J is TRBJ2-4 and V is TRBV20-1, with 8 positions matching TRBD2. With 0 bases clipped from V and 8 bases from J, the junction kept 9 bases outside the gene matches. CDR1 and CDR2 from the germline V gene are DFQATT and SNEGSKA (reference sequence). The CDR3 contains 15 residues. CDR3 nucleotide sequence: TGCAGTGCTAGAGATGTTGAGCGGGAGAGGTACATTCAGTACTTC. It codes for CSARDVERERYIQYF.

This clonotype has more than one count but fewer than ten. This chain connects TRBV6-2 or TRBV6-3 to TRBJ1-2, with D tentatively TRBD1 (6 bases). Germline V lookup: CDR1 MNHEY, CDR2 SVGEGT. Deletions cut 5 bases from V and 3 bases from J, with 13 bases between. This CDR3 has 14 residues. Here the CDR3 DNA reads TGTGCCAGCAGTGCGATACAGGGATACTATGGCTACACCTTC. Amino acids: CASSAIQGYYGYTF.

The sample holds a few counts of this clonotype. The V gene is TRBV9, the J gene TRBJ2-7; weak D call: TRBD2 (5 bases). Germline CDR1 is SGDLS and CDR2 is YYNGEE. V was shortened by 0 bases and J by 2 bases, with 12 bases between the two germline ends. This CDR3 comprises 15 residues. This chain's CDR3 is CASSVGGESTYEQYF. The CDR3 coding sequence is TGTGCCAGCAGCGTAGGTGGGGAGTCCACCTACGAGCAGTACTTC.

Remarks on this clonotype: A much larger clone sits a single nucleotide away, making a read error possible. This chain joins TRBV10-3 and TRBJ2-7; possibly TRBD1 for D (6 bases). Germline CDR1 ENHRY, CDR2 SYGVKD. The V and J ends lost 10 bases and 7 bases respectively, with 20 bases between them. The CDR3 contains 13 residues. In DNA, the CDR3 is TGTGCCAGCCGGGAAAGGGGGTACAATGAGCAGTACTTC. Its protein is CASRERGYNEQYF.